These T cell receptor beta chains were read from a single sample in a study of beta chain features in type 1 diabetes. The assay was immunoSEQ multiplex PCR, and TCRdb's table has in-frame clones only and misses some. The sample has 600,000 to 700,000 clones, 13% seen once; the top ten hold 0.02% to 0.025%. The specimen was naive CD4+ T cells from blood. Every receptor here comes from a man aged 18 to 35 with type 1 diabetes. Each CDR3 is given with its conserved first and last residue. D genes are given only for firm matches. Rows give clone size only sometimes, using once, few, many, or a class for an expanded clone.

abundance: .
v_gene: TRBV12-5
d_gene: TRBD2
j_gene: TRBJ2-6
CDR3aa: CASWVITSGGLRSGANVLTF
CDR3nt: TGTGCTAGTTGGGTCATTACGAGCGGGGGTCTCCGCTCTGGGGCCAACGTCCTGACTTTC

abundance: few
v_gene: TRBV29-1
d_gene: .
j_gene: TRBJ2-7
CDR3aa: CSVGGEDPKDPYEQYF
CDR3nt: TGCAGCGTTGGGGGGGAGGACCCAAAAGACCCCTACGAGCAGTACTTC

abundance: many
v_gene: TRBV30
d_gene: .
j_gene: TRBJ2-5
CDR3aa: CAWSVQGSETQYF
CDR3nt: TGTGCCTGGAGTGTACAGGGCAGCGAGACCCAGTACTTC

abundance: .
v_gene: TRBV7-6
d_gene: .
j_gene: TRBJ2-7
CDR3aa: CASSFAAGMNHEQYF
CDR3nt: TGTGCCAGCAGCTTTGCCGCCGGGATGAACCACGAGCAGTACTTC

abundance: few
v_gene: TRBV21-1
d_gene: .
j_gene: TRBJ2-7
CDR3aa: CASSKEGAKGSEQYF
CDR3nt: TGTGCCAGCAGCAAAGAGGGGGCCAAAGGTTCCGAGCAGTACTTC

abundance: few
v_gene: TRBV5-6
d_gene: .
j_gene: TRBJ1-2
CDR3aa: CASSAGDYGYTF
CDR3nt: TGTGCCAGCAGTGCCGGCGACTATGGCTACACCTTC

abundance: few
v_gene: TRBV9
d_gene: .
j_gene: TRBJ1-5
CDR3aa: CASTRTQGPNLNQPQHF
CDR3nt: TGTGCCAGCACCCGGACCCAGGGACCAAACCTAAATCAGCCCCAGCATTTT

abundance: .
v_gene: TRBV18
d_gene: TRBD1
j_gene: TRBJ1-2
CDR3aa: CASSTWEGTGESYTF
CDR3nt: TGTGCCAGCTCGACTTGGGAGGGGACAGGGGAAAGCTACACCTTC

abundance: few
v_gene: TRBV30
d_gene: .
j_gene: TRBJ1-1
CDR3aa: CAWSLQDTAEAFF
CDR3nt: TGTGCCTGGAGTTTACAGGACACGGCCGAAGCTTTCTTT

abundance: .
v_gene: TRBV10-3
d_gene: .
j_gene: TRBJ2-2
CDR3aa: CAISESGIVSGELFF
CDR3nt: TGTGCCATCAGTGAGTCAGGGATTGTATCCGGGGAGCTGTTTTTT

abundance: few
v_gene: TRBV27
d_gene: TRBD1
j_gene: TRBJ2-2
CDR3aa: CASSGNRQGLNTGELFF
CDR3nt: TGTGCCAGCAGTGGAAACCGACAGGGCCTTAACACCGGGGAGCTGTTTTTT

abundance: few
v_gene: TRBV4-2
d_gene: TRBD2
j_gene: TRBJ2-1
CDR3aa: CASSQGGTPNEQFF
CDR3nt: TGTGCCAGCAGCCAGGGAGGGACGCCCAATGAGCAGTTCTTC

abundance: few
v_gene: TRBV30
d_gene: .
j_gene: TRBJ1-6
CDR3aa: CAWSVERDNSPLHF
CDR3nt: TGTGCCTGGAGTGTAGAGAGGGATAATTCACCCCTCCACTTT

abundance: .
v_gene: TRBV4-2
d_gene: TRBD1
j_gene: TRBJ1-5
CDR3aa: CASSLDRGNQPQHF
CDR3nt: TGTGCCAGCAGCTTAGACAGGGGCAATCAGCCCCAGCATTTT

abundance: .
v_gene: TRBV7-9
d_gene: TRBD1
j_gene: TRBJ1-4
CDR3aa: CASSPGTGDNEKLFF
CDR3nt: TGTGCCAGCAGCCCCGGGACAGGGGACAATGAAAAACTGTTTTTT

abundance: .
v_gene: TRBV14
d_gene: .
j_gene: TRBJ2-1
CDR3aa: CASSQVRRVGRGEQFF
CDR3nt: TGTGCCAGCAGCCAAGTAAGAAGAGTGGGCAGGGGTGAGCAGTTCTTC

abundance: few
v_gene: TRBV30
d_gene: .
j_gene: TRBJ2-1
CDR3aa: CAWSPGTPSYNEQFF
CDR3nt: TGTGCCTGGAGCCCAGGGACCCCGTCCTACAATGAGCAGTTCTTC

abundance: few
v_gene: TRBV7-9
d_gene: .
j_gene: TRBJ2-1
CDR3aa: CASSPRGGVYNEQFF
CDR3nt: TGTGCCAGCAGCCCCCGTGGCGGGGTTTACAATGAGCAGTTCTTC

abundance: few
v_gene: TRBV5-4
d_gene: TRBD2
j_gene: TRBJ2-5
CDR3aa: CASSSWTSGQETQYF
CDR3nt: TGTGCCAGCAGCTCCTGGACTAGCGGGCAAGAGACCCAGTACTTC

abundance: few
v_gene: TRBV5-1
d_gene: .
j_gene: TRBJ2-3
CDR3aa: CASSPDSPSTQYF
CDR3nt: TGCGCCAGCAGCCCGGACAGTCCGAGTACGCAGTATTTT

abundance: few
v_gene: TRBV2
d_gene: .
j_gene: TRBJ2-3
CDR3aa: CASSEGWVTDTQYF
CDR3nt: TGTGCCAGCAGTGAAGGGTGGGTCACAGATACGCAGTATTTT

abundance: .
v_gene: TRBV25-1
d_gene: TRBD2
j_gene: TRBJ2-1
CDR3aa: CASSELAGLENEQFF
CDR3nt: TGTGCCAGCAGTGAACTAGCGGGGTTGGAAAATGAGCAGTTCTTC

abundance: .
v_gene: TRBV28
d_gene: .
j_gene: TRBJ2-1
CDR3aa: CASSLDPWGTPSSYNEQFF
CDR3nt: TGTGCCAGCAGTTTAGACCCCTGGGGGACCCCGAGCTCCTACAATGAGCAGTTCTTC

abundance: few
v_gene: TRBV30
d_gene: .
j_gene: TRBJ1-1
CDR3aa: CAWSLPQGTEAFF
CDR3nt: TGTGCCTGGAGTTTGCCGCAGGGCACTGAAGCTTTCTTT

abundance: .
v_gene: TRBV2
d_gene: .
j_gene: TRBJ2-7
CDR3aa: CASRWPAPEQYF
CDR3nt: TGTGCCAGCAGATGGCCCGCTCCCGAGCAGTACTTC

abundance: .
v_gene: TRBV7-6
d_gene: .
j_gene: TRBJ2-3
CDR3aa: CASSDGTDGDTQYF
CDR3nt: TGTGCCAGCAGCGACGGGACCGACGGAGATACGCAGTATTTT

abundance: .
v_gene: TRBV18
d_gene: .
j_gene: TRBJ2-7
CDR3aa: CASSPALSGSYEQYF
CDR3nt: TGTGCCAGCTCACCAGCGCTGTCAGGCTCCTACGAGCAGTACTTC

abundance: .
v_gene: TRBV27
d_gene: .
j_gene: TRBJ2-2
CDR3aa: CASSARGTGELFF
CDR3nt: TGTGCCAGCAGTGCCAGAGGCACCGGGGAGCTGTTTTTT

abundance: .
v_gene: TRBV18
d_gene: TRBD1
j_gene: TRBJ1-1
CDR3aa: CATSKQGPGDTEAFF
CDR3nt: TGTGCCACCTCAAAACAGGGGCCCGGGGACACTGAAGCTTTCTTT

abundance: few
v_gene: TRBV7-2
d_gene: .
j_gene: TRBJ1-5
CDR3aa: CASSLNWAGETPQHF
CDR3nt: TGTGCCAGCAGCTTAAACTGGGCCGGAGAGACGCCCCAGCATTTT

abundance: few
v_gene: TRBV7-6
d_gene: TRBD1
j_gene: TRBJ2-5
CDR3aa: CASSTTGVETQYF
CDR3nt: TGTGCCAGCAGCACGACAGGGGTTGAGACCCAGTACTTC

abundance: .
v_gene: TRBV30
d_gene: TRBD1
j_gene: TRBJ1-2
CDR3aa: CAWITQGNYGYTF
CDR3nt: TGTGCCTGGATCACACAGGGGAACTATGGCTACACCTTC

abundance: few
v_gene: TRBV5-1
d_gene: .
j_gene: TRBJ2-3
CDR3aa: CASSLAGGWTDTQYF
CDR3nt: TGCGCCAGCAGCTTGGCTGGGGGGTGGACAGATACGCAGTATTTT

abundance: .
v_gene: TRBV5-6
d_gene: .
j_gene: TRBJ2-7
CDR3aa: CASSLTGQIYEQYF
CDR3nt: TGTGCCAGCAGCTTGACAGGGCAAATCTACGAGCAGTACTTC

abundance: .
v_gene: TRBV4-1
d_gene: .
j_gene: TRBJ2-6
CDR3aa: CASSQEQVLSSGANVLTF
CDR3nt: TGCGCCAGCAGCCAAGAACAGGTACTCAGCTCTGGGGCCAACGTCCTGACTTTC

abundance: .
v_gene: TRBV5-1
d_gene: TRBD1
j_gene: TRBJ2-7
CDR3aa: CASSLDGQAQDEQYF
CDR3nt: TGCGCCAGCAGCTTGGATGGACAGGCCCAGGACGAGCAGTACTTC

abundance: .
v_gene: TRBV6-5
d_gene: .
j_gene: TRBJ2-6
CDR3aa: CASSYEGGSGANVLTF
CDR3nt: TGTGCCAGCAGTTACGAGGGGGGCTCTGGGGCCAACGTCCTGACTTTC

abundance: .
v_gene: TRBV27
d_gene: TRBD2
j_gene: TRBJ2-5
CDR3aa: CASSLQAASGGALETQYF
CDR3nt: TGTGCCAGCAGTTTGCAGGCGGCTAGCGGGGGGGCCTTGGAGACCCAGTACTTC

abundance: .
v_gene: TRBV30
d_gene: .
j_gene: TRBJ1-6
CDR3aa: CAWSSESPLHF
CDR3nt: TGTGCCTGGAGTTCCGAATCACCCCTCCACTTT

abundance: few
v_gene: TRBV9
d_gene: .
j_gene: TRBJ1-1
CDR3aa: CASSAQETEAFF
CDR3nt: TGTGCCAGCAGCGCACAGGAAACTGAAGCTTTCTTT

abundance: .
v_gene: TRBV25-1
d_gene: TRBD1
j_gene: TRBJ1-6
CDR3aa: CASSLRDRVNSPLHF
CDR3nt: TGTGCCAGCAGCCTCCGGGACAGAGTTAATTCACCCCTCCACTTT

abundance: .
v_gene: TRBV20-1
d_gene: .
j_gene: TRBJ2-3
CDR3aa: CSARDTQYF
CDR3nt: TGCAGTGCCCGCGATACGCAGTATTTT

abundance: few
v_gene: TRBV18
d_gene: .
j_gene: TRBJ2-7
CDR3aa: CASSPGAGGLQEQYF
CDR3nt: TGTGCCAGCTCACCTGGGGCCGGAGGGTTGCAGGAGCAGTACTTC

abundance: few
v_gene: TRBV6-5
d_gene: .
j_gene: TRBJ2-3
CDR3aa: CASSYNPFTDTQYF
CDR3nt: TGTGCCAGCAGTTACAACCCCTTCACAGATACGCAGTATTTT

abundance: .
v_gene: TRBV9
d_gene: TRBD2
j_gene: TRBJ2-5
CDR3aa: CASSVGASGGPQETQYF
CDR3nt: TGTGCCAGCAGCGTAGGGGCCAGCGGGGGTCCCCAAGAGACCCAGTACTTC

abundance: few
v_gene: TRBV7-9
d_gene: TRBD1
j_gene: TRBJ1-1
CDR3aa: CASRGQGTNTEAFF
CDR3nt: TGTGCCAGCAGGGGACAGGGGACGAACACTGAAGCTTTCTTT

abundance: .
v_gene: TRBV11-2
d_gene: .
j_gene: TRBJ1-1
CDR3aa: CASSPRRGLSTEAFF
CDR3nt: TGTGCCAGCAGCCCCCGGAGGGGGTTGAGCACTGAAGCTTTCTTT

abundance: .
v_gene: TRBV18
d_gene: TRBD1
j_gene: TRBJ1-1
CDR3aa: CASSPTGAGTEAFF
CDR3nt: TGTGCCAGCTCACCGACAGGGGCCGGAACTGAAGCTTTCTTT

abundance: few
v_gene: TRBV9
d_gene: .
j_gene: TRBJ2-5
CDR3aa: CASSPSPSIHQETQYF
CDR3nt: TGTGCCAGCAGCCCCTCCCCCAGTATACACCAAGAGACCCAGTACTTC

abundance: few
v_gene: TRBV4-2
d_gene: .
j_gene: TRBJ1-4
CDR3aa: CASSQEDATNEKLFF
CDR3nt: TGTGCCAGCAGCCAAGAGGATGCAACTAATGAAAAACTGTTTTTT

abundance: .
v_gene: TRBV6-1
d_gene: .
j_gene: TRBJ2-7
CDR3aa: CASSVSEEQYF
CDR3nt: TGTGCCAGCAGTGTCTCGGAGGAGCAGTACTTC

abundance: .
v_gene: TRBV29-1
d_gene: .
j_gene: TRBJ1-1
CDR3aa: CSVEVIEQGLNTEAFF
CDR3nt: TGCAGCGTTGAAGTAATAGAGCAGGGGCTGAACACTGAAGCTTTCTTT